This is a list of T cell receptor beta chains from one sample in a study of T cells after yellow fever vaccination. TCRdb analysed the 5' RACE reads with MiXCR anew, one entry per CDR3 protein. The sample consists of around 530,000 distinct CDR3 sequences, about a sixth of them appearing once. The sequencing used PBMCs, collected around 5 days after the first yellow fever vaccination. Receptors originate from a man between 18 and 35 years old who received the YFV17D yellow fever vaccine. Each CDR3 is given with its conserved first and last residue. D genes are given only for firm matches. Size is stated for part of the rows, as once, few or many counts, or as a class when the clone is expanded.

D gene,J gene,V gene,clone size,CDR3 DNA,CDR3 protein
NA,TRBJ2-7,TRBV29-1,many,TGCAGCGTTGGCGGGTCCAGGGGAAGATCCTACGAGCAGTACTTC,CSVGGSRGRSYEQYF
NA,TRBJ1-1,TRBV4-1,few,TGCGCCAGCAGCCAAGTAGCATCGAACACTGAAGCTTTCTTT,CASSQVASNTEAFF
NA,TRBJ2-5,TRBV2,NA,TGTGCCAGCACCGGCCCTCGGACCCAGTACTTC,CASTGPRTQYF
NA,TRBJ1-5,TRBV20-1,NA,TGCAGTGCTACGTTTCCCCCGCCCCAGCATTTT,CSATFPPPQHF
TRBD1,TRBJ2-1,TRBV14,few,TGTGCCAGCAGCCATAGACAGGGGATCTACAATGAGCAGTTCTTC,CASSHRQGIYNEQFF
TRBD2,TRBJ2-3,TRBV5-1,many,TGCGCCAGCAGCGGACGGACTAGCCAGAGTACGCAGTATTTT,CASSGRTSQSTQYF
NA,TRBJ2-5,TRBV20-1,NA,TGCAGTGCCGGGGTTGGGGAGACCCAGTACTTC,CSAGVGETQYF
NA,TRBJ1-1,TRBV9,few,TGTGCCAGCAGCCAAGGGCGAGCGGGCACTGAAGCTTTCTTT,CASSQGRAGTEAFF
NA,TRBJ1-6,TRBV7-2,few,TGTGCCAGCATCCCTGGGGGGGTTAATTCACCCCTCCACTTT,CASIPGGVNSPLHF
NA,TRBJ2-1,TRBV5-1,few,TGCGCCAGCAGCTTGGCCAGGCGAAACCATAACAATGAGCAGTTCTTC,CASSLARRNHNNEQFF
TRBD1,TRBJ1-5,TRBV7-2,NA,TGTGCCAGCAGCTCCGGACAGGGGGCTTTTCAGCCCCAGCATTTT,CASSSGQGAFQPQHF
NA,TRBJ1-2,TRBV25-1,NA,TGTGCCAGCAGTGAGTTTCCCTATGGCTACACCTTC,CASSEFPYGYTF
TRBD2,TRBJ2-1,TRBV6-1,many,TGTGCCAGCAGTGGACTAGCGGGGGGCTACAATGAGCAGTTCTTC,CASSGLAGGYNEQFF
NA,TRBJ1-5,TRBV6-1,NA,TGTGCCATCAGAATGACCGCTCTCGCTCAGCCCCAGCATTTT,CAIRMTALAQPQHF
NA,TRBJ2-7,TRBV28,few,TGTGCCAGCACCCTCGGGACAAACTACGAGCAGTACTTC,CASTLGTNYEQYF
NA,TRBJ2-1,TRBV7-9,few,TGTGCCAGCAGCTTACGGGGGAACGAAGGCAATGAGCAGTTCTTC,CASSLRGNEGNEQFF
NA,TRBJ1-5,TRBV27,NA,TGTGCCTCCCCTGCCATGGGCTATCAGCCCCAGCATTTT,CASPAMGYQPQHF
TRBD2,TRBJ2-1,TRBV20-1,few,TGCAGTGCTAGAATAGCGGGGGGTCCTTACAATGAGCAGTTCTTC,CSARIAGGPYNEQFF
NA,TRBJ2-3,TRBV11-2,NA,TGTGCCAGCAGCTTATCTCGGGTTACAGATACGCAGTATTTT,CASSLSRVTDTQYF
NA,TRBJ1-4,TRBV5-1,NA,TGCGCCAGCAGCTATGACGGATTAAATGAAAAACTGTTTTTT,CASSYDGLNEKLFF
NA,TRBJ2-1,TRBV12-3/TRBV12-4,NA,TGTGCCAGCAGTCCCCTGGGGCGCTACAATGAGCAGTTCTTC,CASSPLGRYNEQFF
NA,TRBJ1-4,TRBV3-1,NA,TGTGCCAGCAGCCAAGCGGGTCCTAATGAAAAACTGTTTTTT,CASSQAGPNEKLFF
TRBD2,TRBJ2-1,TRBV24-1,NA,TGTGCCACCAGTGACGCAGGGGGACTAGCGGACAATGAGCAGTTCTTC,CATSDAGGLADNEQFF
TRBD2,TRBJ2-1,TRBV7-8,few,TGTGCCAGCAGCATACGAAGACTAGCGGGGGGGCCGGATGAGCAGTTCTTC,CASSIRRLAGGPDEQFF
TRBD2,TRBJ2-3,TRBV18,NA,TGTACCAGCTCACCAATGGCTAGCGGGGGGGCGACAGATACGCAGTATTTT,CTSSPMASGGATDTQYF
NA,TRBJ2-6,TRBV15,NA,TGTGCCACCAGTTTACTAGCAACTGGGGCCAACGTCCTGACTTTC,CATSLLATGANVLTF
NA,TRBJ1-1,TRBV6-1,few,TGTGCCAGCGGCGGACGGGGGGAGCTGAGATTGAACACTGAAGCTTTCTTT,CASGGRGELRLNTEAFF
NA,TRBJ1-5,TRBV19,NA,TGTGCCAGTAGCCCCAGGGGACGCTCCCTCGTAAGCAATCAGCCCCAGCATTTT,CASSPRGRSLVSNQPQHF
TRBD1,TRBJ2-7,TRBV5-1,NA,TGCGCCAGCAGCCACGGGACAGGGGACTACGAGCAGTACTTC,CASSHGTGDYEQYF
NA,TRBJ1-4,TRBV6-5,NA,TGTGCCAGCAGACCGCAGGGTAGCGGTGAAAAACTGTTTTTT,CASRPQGSGEKLFF
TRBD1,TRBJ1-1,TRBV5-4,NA,TGTGCCAGCAGCACAGGGGGCATGAACACTGAAGATTTCTTT,CASSTGGMNTEDFF
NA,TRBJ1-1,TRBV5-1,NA,TGCGCCAGCAGCTTAGGACACATGGAGAACACTGAAGCTTTCTTT,CASSLGHMENTEAFF
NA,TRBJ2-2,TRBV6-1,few,TGTGCCAGCGGGGGAACAGGGCCCACCGGGGAGCTGTTTTTT,CASGGTGPTGELFF
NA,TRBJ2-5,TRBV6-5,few,TGTGCCAGCAGTTACTCGGGCCTGGGGGGAGCAGAGACCCAGTACTTC,CASSYSGLGGAETQYF
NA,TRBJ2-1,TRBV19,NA,TGTGCCAGTAGTCTAGCGATTTTCAATGAGCAGTTCTTC,CASSLAIFNEQFF
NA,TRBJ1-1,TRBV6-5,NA,TGTGCCAGCAGTTTGGGCGGAAGGTTGAACACTGAAGCTTTCTTT,CASSLGGRLNTEAFF
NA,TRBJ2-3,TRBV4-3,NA,TGCGCCAGCAGCCAAGGACTACCGGTCACAGATACGCAGTATTTT,CASSQGLPVTDTQYF
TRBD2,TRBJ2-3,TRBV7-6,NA,TGTGCCAGCAGCTCAACCCTAGCGGCCACAGATACGCAGTATTTT,CASSSTLAATDTQYF
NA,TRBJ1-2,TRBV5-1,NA,TGCGCCAGCAGCTTCACTCTCAGGGGAAACTATGGCTACACCTTC,CASSFTLRGNYGYTF
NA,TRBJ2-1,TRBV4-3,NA,TGCGCCAGCAGCCGTCGGCGCCCGGTGGACAATGAGCAGTTCTTC,CASSRRRPVDNEQFF
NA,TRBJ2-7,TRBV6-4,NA,TGTGCCAGCAGTGAGGGACCTAGCTCCTACGAGCAGTACTTC,CASSEGPSSYEQYF
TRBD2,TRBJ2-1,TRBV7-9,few,TGTGCCAGCAGCGCCATACTAGCGGGGGGGCCTCATGAGCAGTTCTTC,CASSAILAGGPHEQFF
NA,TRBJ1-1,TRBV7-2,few,TGTGCCAGCAGCTTAGAAGTATCCGCAACTGAAGCTTTCTTT,CASSLEVSATEAFF